This TCR beta chain came from a study of cytomegalovirus exposure and HLA in healthy donors. In germline, CDR1 is MNHNS, CDR2 SASEGT. The ends were cut back, 6 bases at V and 8 bases at J, with 8 bases in the middle. This CDR3 comprises 11 residues. The PCR had 60 Vbeta and 13 Jbeta primers. Profiled with immunoSEQ multiplex PCR; TCRdb holds only in-frame clones, not every one. The sample yields nearly 110,000 clones, roughly 77% seen once. The V call is TRBV6-1, the J call TRBJ2-1, with D hard to call. The material sequenced was PBMCs. This clonotype was sampled from a man aged 40-49 years in good health and CMV-seronegative. The CDR3 spells CASSEADEQFF. CDR3 nucleotides: TGTGCCAGCAGCGAGGCAGATGAGCAGTTCTTC.